This T cell receptor beta chain was identified during a study of shared clonotypes between healthy human individuals (dated by TCRdb to about 2020). Study-wide context: The cohort comprised two women and a few men aged 18 to 49 years. Blood TCR repertoires of a handful of healthy adults were deeply sequenced to estimate repertoire size and the extent of clonotype sharing between individuals. For each donor, CD4 naive and CD4 memory were each run on three plates, CD8 naive on two plates, and CD8 memory on one plate. Different laboratories and diverse techniques were used to prepare libraries and sequence TCR repertoires, to increase sequencing depth and limit assay-specific biases. Each donor's leukapheresis produced roughly between about 0.9 and 9.5 billion PBMCs. The study at large found these results: Higher generation probabilities were observed for clonotypes shared by all four sorted-subset donors than for non-shared clonotypes. Based on pairwise subsampling, the degree of clonotype sharing among donors was expected to be affected by sequencing depth. Larger estimated clonotype richness was generally found for naive subsets than for memory subsets. The genetic and exposure-history diversity represented was limited by the small number of donors. When several donors were compared, the shared fraction of clonotypes was about 5% for naive CD4, less than 4% for naive CD8, roughly 2.5% for memory CD4, and roughly 0.43% for memory CD8. Sampling was restricted to blood, and TCR repertoires in tissues likely differ from the TCR repertoires found in blood. Incomplete sequencing was indicated by rarefaction of sorted-subset datasets, despite the large sequencing depth.

The germline V gene specifies SGHTA as CDR1 and FQGNSA as CDR2. V and J are trimmed by 5 bases and 3 bases, and the gene matches miss 9 bases of the junction. The CDR3 contains 15 residues, cysteine and phenylalanine counted. Here the CDR3 DNA is all that survives: 45 bases in frame from base 1. Using the deep immunoSEQ assay, TCR CDR3 regions were amplified from genomic DNA by multiplex PCR. Extracted genomic DNA from each cell subset was spread evenly across all wells of several immunoSEQ 96-well plates, with each plate serving as a replicate. For sorted subsets, around 200 ng genomic DNA, equal to some 28,000 T cell genomes, was loaded into each replicate PCR. The purified libraries were quantified using a Qubit 3.0 fluorometer, sized with a Bioanalyzer 2100, and then quantified again using the KAPA Library Quantification kit. A separate single-read 150-cycle Illumina NextSeq 550 flow cell was used to sequence each immunoSEQ 96-well plate. The source study handled its data this way. Because only junctional sequences without quality scores were contained in the immunoSEQ output, filtering matching that applied to full-length reads could not be performed. To assign V/J genes and CDR3, sequences were annotated using PyIR, a Python wrapper for IgBLAST v1.9, with IMGT germline references. Reads were removed for weak V/J assignments (E-value above 1e-6), missing CDR3, stop codons, out-of-frame junctions, or ambiguous translated residues. A V3J clonotype was defined by an identical inferred V gene, J gene, and CDR3 amino acid sequence. Percentage overlap between repertoires was computed as shared unique clonotypes divided by the size of the smaller repertoire. Repertoire richness was assessed with RTK rarefaction, the Chao1 estimator, and Recon v2.1 estimates of unobserved clonotypes. For all TCRbeta clonotypes obtained by the gDNA method from four donors, generation probabilities were computed with OLGA. TCRdb took over this immuneACCESS table, retaining in-frame rearrangements with V and J assigned. Such tables are incomplete; in checked studies, under half of the missing clones stem from an unresolved V gene, and the remainder is unexplained. From that table come the V and J calls and clone size; the DNA was used to work out D and trimming. For this sample there are around 690,000 clones; roughly 88% appear just once. Together, the top ten hold 34% of the sample.

Comment on this clone: Its recognized antigen is unknown. Base quality data are lacking; no much larger clone is found one base away.

The donors were healthy, HIV-negative adults who had no recently reported acute infections or vaccinations. Only Caucasian adults living in Nashville, Tennessee, USA were represented among the donors. The CD8 memory samples were a combination of magnetically selected CD45RO+ cells and CCR7-negative CD45RA+ effector memory (TemRA) cells. Blood was obtained by leukapheresis, after which PBMCs were separated by Ficoll-Histopaque density gradient centrifugation and cryopreserved in liquid nitrogen vapor phase. Analytical flow cytometry was used to check the purity and quantity of each magnetically sorted T cell population. From each sorted fraction, genomic DNA was isolated and quantified by UV absorbance on a Nanodrop 2000c.

The chain employs TRBV7-2 and TRBJ2-7, and TRBD1 aligns with 8 junction nucleotides. The clonotype comes from a man aged 18 to 35 in good health. Some clones in this sample may be carry-over from other donors' samples. The sample was memory CD8+ T cells from PBMCs. The meaning of the sample's cell subset or site label: CD45RO+ cells pooled with CCR7-negative TemRA cells. In nucleotide form, the sequence is TGTGCCAGCAGCCTTGGTTGGACAGGGAACTACGAGCAGTACTTC. Translated, it gives CASSLGWTGNYEQYF. The full variable domain, with segments outside the CDR3 supplied by the reference TRBV7-2 and TRBJ2-7 proteins, appears as GAGVSQSPSNKVTEKGKDVELRCDPISGHTALYWYRQSLGQGLEFLIYFQGNSAPDKSGLPSDRFSAERTGGSVSTLTIQRTQQEDSAVYLCASSLGWTGNYEQYFGPGTRLTVT.